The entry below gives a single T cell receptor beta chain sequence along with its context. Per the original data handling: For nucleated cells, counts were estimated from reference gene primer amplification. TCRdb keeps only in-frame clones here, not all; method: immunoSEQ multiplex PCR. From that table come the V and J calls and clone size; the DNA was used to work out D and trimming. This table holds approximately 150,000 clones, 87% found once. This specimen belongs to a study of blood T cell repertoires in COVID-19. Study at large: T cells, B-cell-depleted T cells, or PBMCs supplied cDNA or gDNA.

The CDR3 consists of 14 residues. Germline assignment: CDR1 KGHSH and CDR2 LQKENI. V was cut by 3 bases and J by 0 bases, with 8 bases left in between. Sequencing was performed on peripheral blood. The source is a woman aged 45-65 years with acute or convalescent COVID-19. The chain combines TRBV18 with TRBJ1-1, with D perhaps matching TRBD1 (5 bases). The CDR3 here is CASSPLQVNTEAFF. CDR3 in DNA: TGTGCCAGCTCACCTCTACAGGTGAACACTGAAGCTTTCTTT.